The entry that follows covers one TCR beta chain sequence. This clone was seen only once. The antigen it binds to is not known. The record has no base qualities; no much larger clone is one base away. V and J are trimmed by 0 bases and 3 bases, and the gene matches miss 4 bases of the junction. CDR3 length: 16 amino acids, cysteine to phenylalanine. Just the 48-base CDR3 DNA is kept, in frame starting at base 1. The CDR1 and CDR2 encoded by the germline V gene are MRHNA and SNTAGT. The data stem from a study of T cell responses to AZD1222 COVID-19 vaccine (dated by TCRdb to 2020 to 2023). Notes on the research overall: A total of 230 to 250 trial participants underwent TCR sequencing, of whom roughly 210 had received two doses of AZD1222 and some 26 had received two doses of the MenACWY control vaccine. Trial participants were enrolled by age into 18-55, 56-69 and 70-plus year subgroups, with around 150, 28 and 57 TCR-sequenced participants respectively.

In the paper's terms, the time point label means: about 28 days (+/-7) after the second vaccine dose. AZD1222 recipients with second doses at about 4 weeks or about 12 weeks were pooled, because spike-specific TCR depth and breadth did not differ between schedules. Vaccinee samples came from UK trials COV001 and COV002, including a single-blind randomized controlled phase 2/3 trial of AZD1222 (ChAdOx1 nCoV-19) in healthy adults. For TCRbeta chain sequencing, PBMC samples were collected from trial participants at day 0 and at day 28 after the second dose. Results the study describes overall, beyond this receptor: In the small 56-69-year group, the increase in depth fell short of significance, most likely because of low power. Most participants were white British and females outnumbered males, and the authors suggested that clonal diversity may have been underestimated. Conclusions about previously exposed vaccinees are limited because only six or seven AZD1222 recipients were SARS-CoV-2 seropositive at baseline. Because no samples from the day 14 peak response were available, repertoires could be characterized only after the peak T cell response. The vaccine-associated CD4 TCRs covered the entire spike protein, and the dominant responses fell in regions 160-218 and 743-854. After two AZD1222 doses, spike-specific TCR breadth and depth were significantly higher than at day 0 and than in MenACWY recipients. Reportedly, almost half of the unique spike-specific TCRs recognized epitopes lying outside the regions that are mutated in the B.1.351 and B.1.1.7 variants.

The CDR3 regions of human TCRbeta chains were analyzed by immunosequencing. Turning to the authors' computational methods: TCRs in the repertoires were matched against a reference library of SARS-CoV-2-specific TCRs that had been generated with the MIRA antigen-specificity platform. Breadth meant the fraction of unique TCRs that were SARS-CoV-2-associated, whereas depth meant the fraction of total T cells that were SARS-CoV-2-associated. Each spike-specific TCR was assigned to its reactive spike region and to a CD4 or CD8 class using the MIRA data. Log10-transformed breadth and depth values were compared by one-way ANOVA with Sidak's multiple comparisons tests. TCRdb stores this immuneACCESS table with in-frame sequences only. Part of the clones is absent; in the studies checked, under half of the shortfall reflects unresolved V genes, and no reason is known for the rest. The D gene and trimming were derived from the DNA, and the V and J assignments and clone size from that table. This sample comprises 83,000 or so clones, more than 85% of them detected only once. Clones ranked in the top ten supply 28% of the sample.

The clonotype was recovered from an adult who received the AZD1222 COVID-19 vaccine. This sample comprised peripheral blood, obtained 28 days after the second AZD1222 dose. The chain joins TRBV6-4 to TRBJ1-5, with 8 central nucleotides matching TRBD1. The DNA sequence is as follows: TGTGCCAGCAGTGACTCACAGGGGGGATTCAATCAGCCCCAGCATTTT. Its translation reads: CASSDSQGGFNQPQHF.